One sample yielded the 18 T cell receptor beta chains listed below, sequenced in a study of T cells in Graves' hyperthyroidism and ophthalmopathy. Amplification of TCR beta CDR3 regions was performed using RNA transcripts as template. During a first-round RT-PCR of the TCR CDR3, the HTBI primer set was used. TCRdb recomputed calls from the multiplex PCR reads with MiXCR, one row per CDR3 protein. In the table there are some 350,000 distinct CDR3 sequences, 20% to 30% of which are singletons. Sample: blood. These receptors were taken from a man over 45 with Graves' hyperthyroidism.

This chain uses TRBV24-1 with TRBJ2-4; 9 bases map to TRBD1. Germline loops: CDR1 KGHDR, CDR2 SFDVKD. V lost 4 bases, J lost 15 bases, and 6 bases stayed unmatched. The CDR3 consists of 12 residues. The CDR3, as DNA: TGTGCCACCAGTGACCGGACAGGGGAGTGGTACTTC. The encoded protein is CATSDRTGEWYF.

The table lists this clonotype with a few counts. The chain is built from TRBV5-1 and TRBJ2-7; perhaps D is TRBD1 or TRBD2 (5 bases each). CDR3 length: 15 amino acids. V lost 2 bases to trimming and J lost 6 bases, with 18 bases between them. Germline V gene data show CDR1 as SGHRS and CDR2 as YFSETQ. CDR3 sequence reads: CASSLKGPGEAEQYF. The CDR3 DNA is TGCGCCAGCAGCTTAAAGGGACCCGGAGAGGCCGAGCAGTACTTC. Complete variable domain (other parts from reference TRBV5-1 and TRBJ2-7): KAGVTQTPRYLIKTRGQQVTLSCSPISGHRSVSWYQQTPGQGLQFLFEYFSETQRNKGNFPGRFSGRQFSNSRSEMNVSTLELGDSALYLCASSLKGPGEAEQYFGPGTRLTVT.

V and J are TRBV6-1 and TRBJ2-3, with 13 bases aligning to TRBD2. This CDR3 spans 15 amino acids. Germline CDR1 MNHNS, CDR2 SASEGT. J was trimmed by 7 bases and V by 6 bases; bases with no gene match: 7. The CDR3 nucleotides are TGTGCCAGCAGACGGACTAGCGGGGGATACCATACGCAGTATTTT. It encodes CASRRTSGGYHTQYF.

This chain uses TRBV6-2 or TRBV6-3 with TRBJ2-4; TRBD2 is a possible D gene (6 bases). This CDR3 contains 13 residues. With 7 bases removed from V and 1 base from J, the gap between germline ends came to 8 bases. Germline values: CDR1 MNHEY, CDR2 SVGEGT. Written as DNA, the CDR3 is TGTGCCAGCACCCGGGGGGCCAAAAACATTCAGTACTTC. Translated: CASTRGAKNIQYF.

In this sample, this clonotype turned up many times. The CDR3 sequence: CATSSPQDYTEAFF. DNA of the CDR3: TGTGCCACCAGCTCCCCGCAGGATTATACTGAAGCTTTCTTT. The chain employs TRBV15 and TRBJ1-1; D is unclear. The CDR3 extends over 14 amino acids. Germline CDR1 is LNHNV and CDR2 is YYDKDF (reference sequence). Trimming cost V 5 bases and J 5 bases, with 15 bases left between them.

The V gene is TRBV9, the J gene TRBJ2-2; D may be TRBD2 (6 bases). This CDR3 region has 17 residues. The V end was cut by 1 base, the J end by 3 bases, with 16 bases between. Germline V lookup: CDR1 SGDLS, CDR2 YYNGEE. The CDR3 here is CASSVLSSGADTGELFF. CDR3 bases: TGTGCCAGCAGCGTACTTTCCTCGGGAGCGGACACCGGGGAGCTGTTTTTT.

The chain employs TRBV6-1 and TRBJ2-7; 14 bases map to TRBD2. Germline loops: CDR1 MNHNS, CDR2 SASEGT. With V trimmed by 10 bases and J by 7 bases, 6 bases remained unmatched. This CDR3 is built from 13 residues. The CDR3 nucleotides read TGTGCCACCCGACTAGCGGGAGGGGATGAGCAGTACTTC. The encoded protein is CATRLAGGDEQYF.

The gene calls are TRBV7-9 and TRBJ2-3, with a weak D call TRBD1 (6 bases). The germline V and J ends were trimmed by 5 bases and 5 bases, with 20 bases remaining between them. Germline CDR1 SEHNR, CDR2 FQNEAQ (reference sequence). This CDR3 has 16 residues. CDR3 residues: CASSQDLEGGGDTQYF. CDR3 coding DNA: TGTGCCAGCAGCCAAGATCTTGAAGGGGGTGGAGATACGCAGTATTTT.

This clonotype was seen a handful of times. V gene TRBV24-1 combines with J gene TRBJ1-2; D not certain. The length of the CDR3 is 14 residues. Deletions cut 3 bases from V and 3 bases from J, with 10 bases between. Germline V gene data show CDR1 as KGHDR and CDR2 as SFDVKD. CDR3 bases: TGTGCCACCAGTGATCAGACGGTCTACTATGGCTACACCTTC. Its protein is CATSDQTVYYGYTF.

This clonotype was recorded at least ten times. The rearrangement links TRBV30 to TRBJ1-6; perhaps TRBD1 as D (6 bases). Between the trimmed V and J ends, which lost 2 bases and 11 bases, there was a span of 13 bases. This CDR3 is 13 amino acids long. Germline V gene sequence: CDR1 GTSNPN, CDR2 SVGIG (reference sequence). The CDR3, as DNA: TGTGCCTGGAGTACTGGGGGCGCGACACCCCTCCACTTT. Its protein is CAWSTGGATPLHF.

This clonotype was observed at least ten times. V gene TRBV3-1 combines with J gene TRBJ1-2, with 8 bases fitting TRBD1. The V and J ends lost 4 bases and 3 bases, in that order; junction bases with no gene match: 4. The CDR3 is 14 amino acids. Germline-derived CDR1 and CDR2 are LGHDT and YNNKEL (reference sequence). CDR3 DNA sequence: TGTGCCAGCAGCCCCCTACAGGGGGACTATGGCTACACCTTC. Encoded protein: CASSPLQGDYGYTF.

This clonotype was observed a handful of times. This sequence joins TRBV6-1 and TRBJ1-5, with a possible D match to TRBD1 (5 bases). The CDR3 length is 15 residues. From germline, CDR1 is MNHNS and CDR2 SASEGT. V shed 5 bases and J shed 0 bases, with 11 bases lying between them. CDR3 sequence reads: CASSQLQGSNQPQHF. CDR3 coding DNA: TGTGCCAGCAGTCAATTGCAGGGTAGCAATCAGCCCCAGCATTTT.

This clonotype was observed at least ten times. This sequence joins TRBV29-1 and TRBJ2-3, with TRBD2 as a possible D gene (6 bases). The V end was cut by 2 bases, the J end by 1 base, with 10 bases between. Germline CDR1 is SQVTM and CDR2 is ANQGSEA. There are 14 residues in the CDR3. The CDR3 nucleotides read TGCAGCGTTGAAACGGGAGACGGCACAGATACGCAGTATTTT. Its translation is CSVETGDGTDTQYF.

Points on this clonotype: One junction end disagrees with the germline gene, perhaps due to a read error. This chain uses TRBV3-1 with TRBJ2-1; D possibly corresponds to TRBD2 (6 bases). Germline CDR1 LGHDT, CDR2 YNNKEL (reference sequence). The CDR3 spans 14 residues. The CDR3 protein is CASSPRDSNNEQFF. CDR3 DNA sequence: TGCGCCAGCAGCCCCCGGGACTCCAACAATGAGCAGTTCTTC.

The chain is built from TRBV11-2 and TRBJ2-7; 10 bases align to TRBD2. V lost 1 base to trimming and J lost 5 bases; unmatched junction nucleotides: 5. The germline V gene has CDR1 SGHAT and CDR2 FQNNGV. There are 15 residues in the CDR3. The CDR3 loop reads CASSLGLAGANEQYF. In DNA form, the CDR3 reads TGTGCCAGCAGCTTAGGCCTAGCGGGAGCTAACGAGCAGTACTTC.

The chain recombines TRBV6-2 or TRBV6-3 with TRBJ2-2; possibly TRBD2 for D (6 bases). CDR3 length equals 16 residues. Looked up from germline, CDR1 is MNHEY and CDR2 is SVGEGT. Trimming stripped 6 bases from V and 0 bases from J, with 14 bases between. CDR3 nucleotides: TGTGCCAGCAGCCCTCACGGGGGAGCGAACACCGGGGAGCTGTTTTTT. Its translation is CASSPHGGANTGELFF.

Only a few counts were recorded for this clonotype. A much larger clone lies one base from this, so it may be a read error. The CDR3 coding sequence is TGTGCCAGCAAATCGGGACAGGGGGGGAACACTGAAGCTTTCTTT. This translates into CASKSGQGGNTEAFF. This sequence joins TRBV28 and TRBJ1-1; 11 nucleotides match TRBD1. The germline V gene encodes CDR1 MDHEN and CDR2 SYDVKM. Unmatched junction bases numbered 5, after V lost 7 bases and J lost 1 base. The CDR3 spans 15 residues. Variable domain in full (rest from reference TRBV28 and TRBJ1-1): DVKVTQSSRYLVKRTGEKVFLECVQDMDHENMFWYRQDPGLGLRLIYFSYDVKMKEKGDIPEGYSVSREKKERFSLILESASTNQTSMYLCASKSGQGGNTEAFFGQGTRLTVV.

This clonotype came up many times. The chain links TRBV12-3 or TRBV12-4 to TRBJ2-1, with 13 bases aligning to TRBD2. Trimming removed 6 bases from V and 0 bases from J; junction bases left unmatched: 14. The CDR3 contains 20 residues. The CDR3 DNA sequence: TGTGCCAGCAGCACCGCCTCCGGGACTAGCGGGAAGAGCTCCTACAATGAGCAGTTCTTC. Encoded protein: CASSTASGTSGKSSYNEQFF.